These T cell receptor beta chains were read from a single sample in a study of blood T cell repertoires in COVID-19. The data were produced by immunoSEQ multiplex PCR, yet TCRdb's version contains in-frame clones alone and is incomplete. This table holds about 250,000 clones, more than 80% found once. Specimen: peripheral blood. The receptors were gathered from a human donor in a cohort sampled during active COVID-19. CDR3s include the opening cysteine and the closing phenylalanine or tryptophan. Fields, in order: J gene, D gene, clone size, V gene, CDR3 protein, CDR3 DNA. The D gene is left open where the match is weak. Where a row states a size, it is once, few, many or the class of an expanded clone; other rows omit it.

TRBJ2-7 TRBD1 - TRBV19 CASSAPGQGLYEQYF TGTGCCAGTAGTGCCCCGGGACAGGGACTATACGAGCAGTACTTC
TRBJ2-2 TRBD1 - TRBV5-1 CASSRTGTTTGELFF TGCGCCAGCAGTCGGACAGGAACTACGACCGGGGAGCTGTTTTTT
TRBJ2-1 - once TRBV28 CASSLPFRYNEQFF TGTGCCAGCAGTTTACCTTTCCGGTACAATGAGCAGTTCTTC
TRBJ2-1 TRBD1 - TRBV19 CASSTLGQGSYNEQFF TGTGCCAGTAGTACCCTGGGACAGGGATCCTACAATGAGCAGTTCTTC
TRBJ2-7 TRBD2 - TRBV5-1 CASRSGTSGSHEQYF TGCGCCAGCAGAAGCGGGACTAGCGGGAGTCACGAGCAGTACTTC
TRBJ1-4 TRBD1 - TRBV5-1 CASRFTGQGYEKLFF TGCGCCAGCAGGTTTACGGGACAGGGGTACGAAAAACTGTTTTTT
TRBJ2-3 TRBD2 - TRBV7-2 CASSPSGRVRNTDTQYF TGTGCCAGCAGCCCTAGCGGGAGGGTGAGGAACACAGATACGCAGTATTTT
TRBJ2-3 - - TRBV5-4 CASSVSADTQYF TGTGCCAGCAGCGTTAGCGCAGATACGCAGTATTTT
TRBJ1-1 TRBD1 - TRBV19 CASSQSTGMNTEAFF TGTGCCAGTAGTCAATCGACAGGGATGAACACTGAAGCTTTCTTT
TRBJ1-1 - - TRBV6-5 CASRRSVDTEAFF TGTGCCAGCAGACGGTCGGTAGACACTGAAGCTTTCTTT
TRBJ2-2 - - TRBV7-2 CASSLGPAGSGELFF TGTGCCAGCAGCTTAGGTCCGGCGGGCTCCGGGGAGCTGTTTTTT
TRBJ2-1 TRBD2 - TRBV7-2 CASRLAGGYEQFF TGTGCCAGCAGGTTAGCGGGAGGATATGAGCAGTTCTTC